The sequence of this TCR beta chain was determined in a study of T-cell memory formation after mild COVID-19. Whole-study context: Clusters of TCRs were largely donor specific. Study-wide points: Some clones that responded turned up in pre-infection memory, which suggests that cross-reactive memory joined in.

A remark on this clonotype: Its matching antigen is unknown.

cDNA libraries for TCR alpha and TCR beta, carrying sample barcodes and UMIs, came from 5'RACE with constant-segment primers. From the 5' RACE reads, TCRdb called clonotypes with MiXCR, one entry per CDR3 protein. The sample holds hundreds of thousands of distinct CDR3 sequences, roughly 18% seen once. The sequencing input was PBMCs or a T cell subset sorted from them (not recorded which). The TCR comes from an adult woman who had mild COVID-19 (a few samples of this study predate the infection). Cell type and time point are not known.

The CDR3 region is CPFRGHAKNIQYF. The CDR3 bases are TGCCCCTTTCGGGGCCACGCCAAAAACATTCAGTACTTC. V and J are TRBV20-1 and TRBJ2-4, with D perhaps assigned TRBD1 or TRBD2 (5 bases each). The CDR3 runs to 13 residues. In germline, CDR1 is DFQATT, CDR2 SNEGSKA (reference sequence).